This T cell receptor beta chain was recorded in a study of neurological immune-mediated disorders. The cDNA came from 5'RACE with 10-nucleotide random UMIs. TCRdb processed the 5' RACE reads anew with MiXCR; each CDR3 protein has one entry. The sample carries roughly 100,000 distinct CDR3 sequences, around 3.4% recorded once. The CDR3 runs to 13 residues. Between the trimmed V and J ends, which lost 4 bases and 7 bases, there was a span of 16 bases. CDR1 and CDR2 (germline): SQVTM, ANQGSEA. There are many counts of this clonotype. The rearrangement links TRBV29-1 to TRBJ1-1; D is undetermined. The source is a woman in her late teens or twenties with multiple sclerosis. What was sequenced was PBMCs. The CDR3 protein is CSVGTKLGGEAFF. In DNA form, the CDR3 reads TGCAGCGTTGGAACCAAATTGGGAGGTGAAGCTTTCTTT.